This TCR beta chain came from a study of OX40 agonist ivuxolimab in advanced cancers. This clone has a single count. Trimming took 4 bases from V and 7 from J; bases not matched to a gene: 5. The CDR3 is made up of 16 amino acids. The germline V gene has CDR1 ENHRY and CDR2 SYGVKD. The protocol was immunoSEQ multiplex PCR, while the TCRdb copy is restricted to in-frame clones and leaves out a portion. The sample shows some 100,000 clones, roughly 89% of them seen only once. The gene calls are TRBV10-3 and TRBJ2-3; 16 bases are a match to TRBD2. Sequences were derived from CD4+ or CD8+ T cells sorted from blood, sampled in a trial of the OX40 agonist ivuxolimab. This sequence was found in an adult with an advanced solid tumor such as melanoma, head and neck, liver or kidney cancer. The CDR3 DNA reads as TGTGCCATCAGTGGGGGACTAGCGGGAGGGGGAAATACGCAGTATTTT. Protein product: CAISGGLAGGGNTQYF.